The rows below give T cell receptor beta chains drawn from one sample of a study of T cells after yellow fever vaccination. Via MiXCR, TCRdb re-called the 5' RACE reads, giving one row per CDR3 protein. The profile shows some 110,000 distinct CDR3 sequences, about 7.2% of them singletons. Source: CD4+ T cells sorted from PBMCs, taken more than 35 days after the first yellow fever vaccination. The source of these receptors is a man between 18 and 35 years old who received the YFV17D yellow fever vaccine. The CDR3 runs from the conserved cysteine through the conserved F or W. The order of the fields is J gene, clone size, D gene, V gene, CDR3 protein, CDR3 DNA. A D gene is named only where the DNA matches it firmly. Size tells how often a clone was seen (once, few, many) or the class of an expanded clone, and some rows leave it out.

>TRBJ2-1|many|TRBD1|TRBV5-4
CASSLPQGVSYNEQFF
TGTGCCAGCAGCTTGCCCCAGGGGGTATCCTACAATGAGCAGTTCTTC
>TRBJ2-3|many|TRBD2|TRBV20-1
CSANVAGDAWTTQYF
TGCAGTGCTAACGTAGCGGGGGATGCCTGGACGACGCAGTATTTT
>TRBJ2-7|many|NA|TRBV20-1
CSASPGTEIYEQYF
TGCAGTGCTAGCCCCGGGACGGAGATCTACGAGCAGTACTTC
>TRBJ1-2|many|NA|TRBV4-3
CASSLRSGSSGYTF
TGCGCCAGCAGCCTGCGCTCGGGGAGCTCGGGCTACACCTTC
>TRBJ2-1|few|NA|TRBV19
CASMGPFDDEQFF
TGTGCCAGTATGGGCCCCTTTGATGATGAGCAGTTCTTC
>TRBJ2-7|few|NA|TRBV23-1
CASSHDGTADSYEQYF
TGCGCCAGCAGTCACGACGGGACCGCCGACTCCTACGAGCAGTACTTC
>TRBJ1-6|many|NA|TRBV5-1
CASSQMGNSPLHF
TGCGCCAGCAGCCAGATGGGGAATTCACCCCTCCACTTT
>TRBJ2-5|many|NA|TRBV29-1
CSVEFGKRETQYF
TGCAGCGTTGAGTTCGGTAAACGGGAGACCCAGTACTTC
>TRBJ2-7|many|NA|TRBV15
CATSREGGSYEQYF
TGTGCCACCAGCAGAGAGGGAGGATCCTACGAGCAGTACTTC
>TRBJ2-5|many|NA|TRBV6-2/TRBV6-3
CASRPDQGRTQYF
TGTGCCAGCAGACCCGACCAAGGCCGGACCCAGTACTTC
>TRBJ1-1|NA|NA|TRBV4-3
CASSQESRGPVNTEAFF
TGCGCCAGCAGCCAAGAGTCTCGTGGACCGGTGAACACTGAAGCTTTCTTT
>TRBJ2-7|many|TRBD2|TRBV5-1
CASSLVGGAGTYEQYF
TGCGCCAGCAGCTTGGTTGGAGGAGCGGGGACCTACGAGCAGTACTTC
>TRBJ2-3|NA|NA|TRBV25-1
CASLGRRADTQYF
TGTGCCAGTTTGGGTCGGAGGGCAGATACGCAGTATTTT
>TRBJ2-1|many|NA|TRBV29-1
CSVVLALGGEQFF
TGCAGCGTTGTGCTAGCCTTGGGGGGTGAGCAGTTCTTC
>TRBJ1-2|NA|NA|TRBV28
CASSLSSVPISYGYTF
TGTGCCAGCAGTTTATCTTCCGTCCCAATATCTTATGGCTACACCTTC
>TRBJ2-1|many|NA|TRBV5-1
CACRVGLGDNEQFF
TGCGCCTGTCGGGTAGGGCTCGGTGACAATGAGCAGTTCTTC
>TRBJ1-6|many|NA|TRBV30
CAWNVWGEDSPLHF
TGTGCCTGGAATGTCTGGGGTGAGGATTCACCCCTCCACTTT
>TRBJ2-3|medium-sized|NA|TRBV7-2
CASSLELKETQYF
TGTGCCAGCAGCTTAGAACTTAAAGAAACGCAGTATTTT
>TRBJ1-1|many|NA|TRBV12-3/TRBV12-4
CASSPGMWTEEAFF
TGTGCCAGCAGCCCGGGGATGTGGACGGAGGAAGCTTTCTTT
>TRBJ1-4|many|TRBD1|TRBV5-4
CASSLSAGGGEKLFF
TGTGCCAGCAGCTTATCTGCAGGGGGCGGTGAAAAACTGTTTTTT
>TRBJ1-1|few|NA|TRBV7-9
CASSPRRGNTEAFF
TGTGCCAGCAGCCCTCGGCGGGGGAACACTGAAGCTTTCTTT
>TRBJ2-5|many|NA|TRBV25-1
CASSEFQGDLETQYF
TGTGCCAGCAGTGAATTTCAAGGGGACCTAGAGACCCAGTACTTC
>TRBJ1-1|many|TRBD1|TRBV10-3
CAITSDREGNSFF
TGTGCCATCACCTCGGACAGGGAAGGCAATTCTTTCTTT
>TRBJ2-3|many|TRBD2|TRBV6-5
CASSYPRTSGGGTDTQYF
TGTGCCAGCAGTTACCCGAGGACTAGCGGGGGAGGCACAGATACGCAGTATTTT
>TRBJ2-1|many|NA|TRBV12-3/TRBV12-4
CASSFGWAGYNEQFF
TGTGCCAGCAGTTTTGGTTGGGCAGGATACAATGAGCAGTTCTTC
>TRBJ1-1|many|NA|TRBV2
CASSLTETSEAFF
TGTGCCAGCAGTCTGACCGAAACTTCTGAAGCTTTCTTT
>TRBJ2-3|many|TRBD2|TRBV29-1
CSVASGGYTDTQYF
TGCAGCGTTGCTAGCGGGGGCTACACAGATACGCAGTATTTT
>TRBJ2-7|many|NA|TRBV20-1
CSARGGGWINEQYF
TGCAGTGCTAGAGGCGGCGGGTGGATCAACGAGCAGTACTTC
>TRBJ1-5|many|TRBD1|TRBV20-1
CSARQGARGNQPQHF
TGCAGTGCGAGACAGGGGGCAAGAGGCAATCAGCCCCAGCATTTT
>TRBJ2-3|many|NA|TRBV7-9
CASRATVTDTQYF
TGTGCCAGCCGGGCGACTGTCACAGATACGCAGTATTTT
>TRBJ1-6|many|NA|TRBV27
CASSSRGSSYNSPLHF
TGTGCCAGCAGTTCCCGGGGAAGCTCCTATAATTCACCCCTCCACTTT
>TRBJ2-2|few|NA|TRBV7-2
CASSFWAMGLGELFF
TGTGCCAGCAGCTTTTGGGCCATGGGGTTGGGGGAGCTGTTTTTT
>TRBJ1-4|many|NA|TRBV27
CASSLFRGTYLFF
TGTGCCAGCAGTTTATTTCGAGGGACGTACCTGTTTTTT
>TRBJ2-2|many|NA|TRBV5-1
CASSLADRTGELFF
TGCGCCAGCAGCTTGGCCGACCGCACCGGGGAGCTGTTTTTT
>TRBJ2-1|many|TRBD2|TRBV5-1
CASSPLPSGGAGNEQFF
TGCGCCAGCAGCCCACTGCCTAGCGGGGGGGCGGGTAATGAGCAGTTCTTC
>TRBJ2-1|many|TRBD1|TRBV12-3/TRBV12-4
CASSGQGSYNEQFF
TGTGCCAGCAGTGGACAGGGGTCCTACAATGAGCAGTTCTTC
>TRBJ2-3|many|TRBD2|TRBV28
CASSETSGGVTDTQYF
TGTGCCAGCAGTGAGACTAGCGGGGGGGTCACAGATACGCAGTATTTT